These T cell receptor beta chains were read from a single sample in a study of T-cell reconstitution after alpha-beta-depleted transplantation in children. TCRdb re-called the PCR reads with MiXCR, one entry per CDR3 protein. The sample carries 140,000 to 150,000 distinct CDR3 sequences, 8% to 10% recorded once. The sample consisted of PBMCs, mostly from graft donor cells, taken 180 days after TCRalphabeta/CD19-depleted stem cell transplant. The receptors shown here come from a female patient aged 2-9 years who had a stem cell transplant for congenital amegakaryocytic thrombocytopenia, so the T cells may come from the graft donor. Both conserved end residues are part of each CDR3. D genes are given only for firm matches. Rows may omit the clone size; those that give it use once, few, many or a size class.

TRBV5-1	many	TRBD1	TRBJ1-2	CASSIRDRGYGYTF	TGCGCCAGCAGCATACGGGACAGGGGGTATGGCTACACCTTC
TRBV28	-	TRBD2	TRBJ2-1	CASTPRLGLAINEQFF	TGTGCCAGCACCCCCCGGCTTGGACTAGCAATCAATGAGCAGTTCTTC
TRBV28	few	-	TRBJ1-3	CASISRGSGNTIYF	TGTGCCAGCATCTCGAGGGGGTCTGGAAACACCATATATTTT
TRBV27	many	-	TRBJ2-4	CASSSHLEGRDIQYF	TGTGCCAGCAGTTCACATCTCGAGGGACGTGACATTCAGTACTTC
TRBV6-5	few	-	TRBJ1-2	CASSYSGSSNYGYTF	TGTGCCAGCAGTTACTCTGGCAGCTCGAACTATGGCTACACCTTC
TRBV15	many	TRBD2	TRBJ2-3	CATSINLAGGTDTQYF	TGTGCCACCAGCATCAACCTAGCGGGGGGCACAGATACGCAGTATTTT
TRBV10-3	many	TRBD1	TRBJ2-5	CAISGQGETQYF	TGTGCCATCAGTGGACAGGGGGAGACCCAGTACTTC
TRBV5-4	-	TRBD1	TRBJ1-2	CASFPGQGQGSYGYTF	TGTGCCAGCTTTCCAGGGCAGGGACAGGGTAGCTATGGCTACACCTTC
TRBV20-1	few	-	TRBJ2-3	CSAKKHSTDTQYF	TGCAGTGCTAAAAAGCACAGCACAGATACGCAGTATTTT
TRBV29-1	many	-	TRBJ2-2	CSVDSGPNTGELFF	TGCAGCGTTGATAGCGGTCCGAACACCGGGGAGCTGTTTTTT
TRBV24-1	many	-	TRBJ2-2	CATSEGPTGELFF	TGTGCCACCAGTGAAGGGCCTACCGGGGAGCTGTTTTTT
TRBV4-1	many	-	TRBJ1-1	CASSWRLNTEAFF	TGCGCCAGCAGCTGGAGATTGAACACTGAAGCTTTCTTT
TRBV28	many	-	TRBJ2-3	CASSFGAGPPGTQYF	TGTGCCAGCAGTTTTGGAGCAGGGCCCCCCGGTACGCAGTATTTT
TRBV20-1	-	TRBD1	TRBJ2-5	CSASPGTGRETQYF	TGCAGTGCTAGTCCCGGGACAGGGCGGGAGACCCAGTACTTC
TRBV7-9	many	-	TRBJ2-7	CASSPINGLGEQYF	TGTGCCAGCAGCCCAATCAATGGTCTAGGCGAGCAGTACTTC
TRBV14	few	-	TRBJ2-3	CASSQPWEDTQYF	TGTGCCAGCAGCCAACCCTGGGAAGATACGCAGTATTTT
TRBV2	few	-	TRBJ2-3	CASIPGRGTDTQYF	TGTGCCAGCATCCCGGGACGAGGCACAGATACGCAGTATTTT
TRBV20-1	many	-	TRBJ2-7	CSARERILGEQYF	TGCAGTGCTAGAGAGAGGATCCTCGGCGAGCAGTACTTC
TRBV18	few	TRBD2	TRBJ2-2	CASSPRAGVGELFF	TGTGCCAGCTCACCAAGAGCGGGAGTCGGGGAGCTGTTTTTT
TRBV5-1	many	TRBD2	TRBJ2-1	CASNGGGAPEQFF	TGCGCCAGCAATGGCGGGGGTGCACCTGAGCAGTTCTTC
TRBV11-3	many	TRBD2	TRBJ2-7	CASSLWAVGGRSSYEQYF	TGTGCCAGCAGCTTATGGGCAGTGGGCGGGAGGAGCTCCTACGAGCAGTACTTC
TRBV20-1	-	-	TRBJ1-4	CSARNSGPEKLFF	TGCAGTGCCAGAAATTCGGGACCGGAAAAACTGTTTTTT
TRBV12-3/TRBV12-4	-	-	TRBJ1-1	CASRQGNTEAFF	TGTGCCAGCAGACAGGGGAACACTGAAGCTTTCTTT
TRBV20-1	many	TRBD2	TRBJ2-7	CSARAVAGGQYEQYF	TGCAGTGCTAGGGCCGTTGCGGGGGGCCAGTACGAGCAGTACTTC
TRBV29-1	many	-	TRBJ1-2	CSVDVGQGHGYTF	TGCAGCGTTGATGTAGGCCAGGGACATGGCTACACCTTC
TRBV28	many	-	TRBJ1-1	CASSLRRGGLYTEAFF	TGTGCCAGCAGTCTTCGGCGGGGGGGACTCTACACTGAAGCTTTCTTT
TRBV21-1	many	-	TRBJ1-1	CASSQEGTGSDTEAFF	TGTGCCAGCAGCCAAGAGGGGACGGGCTCGGACACTGAAGCTTTCTTT
TRBV3-1	many	TRBD1	TRBJ2-7	CASSLTTGAEDEQYF	TGTGCCAGCAGCCTTACAACAGGGGCCGAGGACGAGCAGTACTTC
TRBV20-1	-	TRBD1	TRBJ1-1	CSARGGSPGGGGKTEAFF	TGCAGTGCTAGGGGAGGCTCACCAGGGGGAGGTGGGAAGACTGAAGCTTTCTTT
TRBV5-1	-	TRBD2	TRBJ2-1	CASSQRTSGNEQFF	TGCGCCAGCAGCCAAAGGACTAGTGGCAATGAGCAGTTCTTC
TRBV7-2	-	TRBD2	TRBJ2-3	CASRTGLAGGYTQYF	TGTGCCAGCAGAACGGGACTAGCGGGAGGGTATACGCAGTATTTT
TRBV20-1	few	-	TRBJ2-2	CSARDPGGRRTGELFF	TGCAGTGCTAGAGATCCCGGGGGGCGGCGTACCGGGGAGCTGTTTTTT
TRBV3-1	few	TRBD2	TRBJ2-1	CASTSTGAGGGNEQFF	TGTGCCAGCACGTCCACCGGAGCGGGAGGTGGGAATGAGCAGTTCTTC
TRBV10-3	many	-	TRBJ1-1	CAISESNPIRGKNTEAFF	TGTGCCATCAGTGAGTCAAATCCGATTAGGGGCAAGAACACTGAAGCTTTCTTT
TRBV7-2	many	-	TRBJ1-2	CASSFTGARDYGYTF	TGTGCCAGCAGCTTTACGGGGGCCCGGGACTATGGCTACACCTTC
TRBV12-3/TRBV12-4	many	-	TRBJ1-5	CASRGERVDQPQHF	TGTGCCAGCAGGGGGGAGAGGGTAGATCAGCCCCAGCATTTT
TRBV20-1	many	TRBD2	TRBJ2-1	CSASFGTRGNEQFF	TGCAGTGCTAGTTTCGGGACTAGGGGGAATGAGCAGTTCTTC
TRBV6-5	many	-	TRBJ2-4	CASRGIESLAKNIQYF	TGTGCCAGCAGGGGGATTGAGAGTTTAGCCAAAAACATTCAGTACTTC
TRBV29-1	-	-	TRBJ1-1	CRGQSWEAFF	TGCCGCGGACAGTCCTGGGAAGCTTTCTTT
TRBV20-1	many	-	TRBJ2-3	CSARPVRGRTDTQYF	TGCAGTGCTAGACCCGTTCGGGGTCGCACGGATACGCAGTATTTT
TRBV20-1	many	-	TRBJ2-7	CSAREGAPYEQYF	TGCAGTGCTAGAGAGGGGGCCCCCTACGAGCAGTACTTC
TRBV5-1	many	-	TRBJ2-1	CASSLGYLRDNEQFF	TGCGCCAGCAGCTTGGGATATTTAAGGGATAATGAGCAGTTCTTC
TRBV24-1	few	TRBD2	TRBJ2-1	CATSDTVRTSGAYNEQFF	TGTGCCACCAGTGATACCGTTAGGACTAGCGGGGCCTACAATGAGCAGTTCTTC
TRBV4-3	-	-	TRBJ2-2	CASSPREGKGTGELFF	TGCGCCAGCAGCCCCCGAGAGGGTAAGGGCACCGGGGAGCTGTTTTTT
TRBV15	many	-	TRBJ1-6	CATSSSLRASRNSPLHF	TGTGCCACCAGCAGCTCCCTCCGAGCGTCCAGAAATTCACCCCTCCACTTT
TRBV3-1	many	-	TRBJ1-3	CASSQDIGKGNTIYF	TGTGCCAGCAGCCAAGATATTGGGAAAGGAAACACCATATATTTT
TRBV25-1	few	-	TRBJ1-2	CASSEYVFGGYGYTF	TGTGCCAGCAGTGAATACGTGTTTGGCGGCTATGGCTACACCTTC
TRBV5-1	many	-	TRBJ2-2	CASSLILGQNTGELFF	TGCGCCAGCAGTTTGATTTTGGGGCAGAACACCGGGGAGCTGTTTTTT
TRBV4-3	-	-	TRBJ2-6	CASSQDLYLGSGANVLTF	TGCGCCAGCAGCCAAGATCTTTATTTGGGTTCTGGGGCCAACGTCCTGACTTTC
TRBV7-2	many	-	TRBJ2-3	CASSLGGLDTQYF	TGTGCCAGCAGCTTAGGCGGATTAGATACGCAGTATTTT
TRBV19	many	-	TRBJ2-7	CASSLDRDSVYEQYF	TGTGCCAGTAGTCTCGACCGGGACTCCGTCTACGAGCAGTACTTC
TRBV25-1	many	-	TRBJ2-3	CASSSWEGTDTQYF	TGTGCCAGCAGTTCCTGGGAGGGCACAGATACGCAGTATTTT
TRBV5-1	many	TRBD1	TRBJ1-2	CASSLGTGVGYTF	TGCGCCAGCAGCTTAGGGACAGGGGTAGGCTACACCTTC
TRBV5-4	few	TRBD2	TRBJ2-7	CASSWPGLAAYEQYF	TGTGCCAGCAGCTGGCCGGGACTAGCGGCCTACGAGCAGTACTTC
TRBV20-1	few	TRBD2	TRBJ2-7	CSAMTSGSLVWNEQYF	TGCAGTGCTATGACTAGCGGGAGTTTGGTTTGGAACGAGCAGTACTTC
TRBV10-3	many	-	TRBJ2-2	CAIRPHSNTGELFF	TGTGCCATCAGACCACACTCTAACACCGGGGAGCTGTTTTTT
TRBV5-1	many	-	TRBJ1-2	CASSLEDRSYGYTF	TGCGCCAGCAGCTTGGAGGACCGATCCTATGGCTACACCTTC
TRBV7-6	-	-	TRBJ2-7	CSSSWVTVVYEQYF	TGTTCCAGCAGCTGGGTGACGGTAGTCTACGAGCAGTACTTC